Listed here are 9 T cell receptor beta chains from one sample, sequenced in a study of beta chain features in type 1 diabetes. These TCRs' antigens remain unknown. Study-wide points: TCRB CDR3 length was moderately but significantly reduced in all four CD4+ subsets of Type 1 diabetes patients.

Since all of the isolated RNA was reverse transcribed, expressed TCRB transcripts were what got sequenced. The data were produced by immunoSEQ multiplex PCR, yet TCRdb's version contains in-frame clones alone and is incomplete. The repertoire has tens of thousands of clones, under 75% of them found once; the top ten carry 4% to 4.5%. The sample consisted of Tregs from blood. The receptors here all came from a man younger than 35 with type 1 diabetes.

V is TRBV7-2 and J is TRBJ1-5; no clear D gene. With 7 bases removed from V and 3 bases from J, the gap between germline ends came to 7 bases. This CDR3 has 12 residues. Per the germline V gene, CDR1 is SGHTA and CDR2 is FQGNSA. CDR3 amino acids: CASTLPNQPQHF. CDR3 sequence (DNA): TGTGCCAGCACCCTTCCCAATCAGCCCCAGCATTTT.

This chain links TRBV19 with TRBJ2-2, with a tentative D call TRBD1 (6 bases). Trimming removed 3 bases at V and 2 bases at J, with 10 bases between. Germline V lookup: CDR1 LNHDA, CDR2 SQIVND (reference sequence). The CDR3 runs 15 residues. The CDR3 loop reads CASSIVGANTGELFF. The CDR3 nucleotides read TGTGCCAGTAGTATCGTGGGGGCCAACACCGGGGAGCTGTTTTTT.

The chain has TRBV29-1 and TRBJ2-1; 12 nucleotides line up with TRBD2. The CDR3 sequence is 16 residues long. The germline V gene encodes CDR1 SQVTM and CDR2 ANQGSEA. The DNA of the CDR3 is TGCAGGGGGGCCCCTGGACTAGCGGGAAGGCGGCATGAGCAGTTCTTC. Translated, it gives CRGAPGLAGRRHEQFF.

In its sample, this clone was seen once. This chain uses TRBV28 with TRBJ1-2; 10 bases match TRBD1. Trimming cost V 5 bases and J 5 bases; bases outside gene matches: 11. This CDR3 comprises 16 residues. The germline V gene has CDR1 MDHEN and CDR2 SYDVKM. The CDR3 reads CASSPLGGQGIYGYTF. The CDR3 coding sequence is TGTGCCAGCAGTCCGCTTGGGGGACAGGGGATTTATGGCTACACCTTC.

The chain recombines TRBV7-7 with TRBJ2-2; D gene ambiguous. The V end lost 3 bases, the J end lost 6 bases, and 8 bases lay between the germline ends. The CDR3 consists of 13 residues. CDR1 is SSHAT and CDR2 is FNYEAQ in the germline V gene (reference sequence). Written as DNA, the CDR3 is TGTGCCAGCAGCTTCGGTTTTCCCGGGGAGCTGTTTTTT. It encodes CASSFGFPGELFF.

The chain is built from TRBV18 and TRBJ2-7; D perhaps matches TRBD1 (6 bases). The CDR3 is 13 amino acids. Germline assignment: CDR1 KGHSH and CDR2 LQKENI. Between the trimmed V and J ends, which lost 0 bases and 7 bases, there was a span of 10 bases. CDR3 DNA sequence: TGTGCCAGCTCACCACCGGGACAATTGGAGCAGTACTTC. It encodes CASSPPGQLEQYF.

The V call is TRBV28, the J call TRBJ1-5; TRBD1 is a possible D gene (6 bases). The V and J ends lost 4 bases and 5 bases respectively, with 15 bases between them. Germline CDR1 reads MDHEN; CDR2 reads SYDVKM. The CDR3 spans 15 residues. The CDR3 loop reads CASSSSGGGDQPQHF. The CDR3 nucleotides read TGTGCCAGCAGTTCAAGCGGGGGCGGAGATCAGCCCCAGCATTTT.

This clone was counted once. The chain recombines TRBV18 with TRBJ1-1, with 8 bases aligning to TRBD1. The germline CDR1 and CDR2 sequences are KGHSH and LQKENI. The CDR3 has 15 amino acids. Trimming took 2 bases from V and 2 from J; bases not matched to a gene: 4. In DNA form, the CDR3 reads TGTGCCAGCTCACCATGGGACAGGAGTAACACTGAAGCTTTCTTT. Translated, it gives CASSPWDRSNTEAFF.

The chain uses TRBV18 and TRBJ1-4, with unresolved D. From germline, CDR1 is KGHSH and CDR2 LQKENI. V was trimmed by 3 bases and J by 5 bases, leaving 10 bases between them. The CDR3 is 14 residues long. Here the CDR3 DNA reads TGTGCCAGCTCACCTCCGGCAGGAAATGAAAAACTGTTTTTT. It encodes CASSPPAGNEKLFF.